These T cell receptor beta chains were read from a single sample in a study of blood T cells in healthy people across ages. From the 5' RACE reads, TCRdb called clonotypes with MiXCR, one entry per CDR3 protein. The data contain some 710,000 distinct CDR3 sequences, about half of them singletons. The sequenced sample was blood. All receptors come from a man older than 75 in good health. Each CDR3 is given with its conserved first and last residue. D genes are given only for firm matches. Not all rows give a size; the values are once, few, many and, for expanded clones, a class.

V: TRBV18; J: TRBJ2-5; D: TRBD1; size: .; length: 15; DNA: TGTGCCAGCTCACCTCGACAGGGGGCCTACAATGAGCAGTACTTC; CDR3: CASSPRQGAYNEQYF
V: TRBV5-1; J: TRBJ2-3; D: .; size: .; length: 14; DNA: TGCGCCAGCAGCTTCACTAGCTGGGCAGATACGCAGTATTTT; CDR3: CASSFTSWADTQYF
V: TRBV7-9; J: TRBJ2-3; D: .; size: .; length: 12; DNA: TGTGCCAGCAATCTAGAACCTAGAAAGCAGTATTTT; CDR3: CASNLEPRKQYF
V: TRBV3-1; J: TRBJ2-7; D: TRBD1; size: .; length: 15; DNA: TGTGCCAGCAGCCAAGATAACAGGGGAGACAACGAGCAGTACTTC; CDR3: CASSQDNRGDNEQYF
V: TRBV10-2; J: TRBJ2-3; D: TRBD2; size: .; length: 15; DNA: TGCGCCAGCAGTGAGTCGACTAGCGGGACGTATACGCAGTATTTT; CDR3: CASSESTSGTYTQYF
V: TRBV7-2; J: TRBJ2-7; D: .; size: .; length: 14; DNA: TGTGCCAGCAGCTCAGCAGGGCAGTCCTACGAGCAGTACTTC; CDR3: CASSSAGQSYEQYF
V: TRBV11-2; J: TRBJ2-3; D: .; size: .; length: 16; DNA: TGTGCCAGCAGCTTACAGGGGCGTTCTAGCACAGATACGCAGTATTTT; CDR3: CASSLQGRSSTDTQYF
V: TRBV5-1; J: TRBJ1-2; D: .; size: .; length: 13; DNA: TGCGCCAGCAGTTCCGTACAGCCTCTCGGCTACACCTTC; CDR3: CASSSVQPLGYTF
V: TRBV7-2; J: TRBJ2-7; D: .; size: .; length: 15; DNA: TGTGCCAACAGTCCCGACCCCATCTCCTCCTACGAGCAGTACTTC; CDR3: CANSPDPISSYEQYF
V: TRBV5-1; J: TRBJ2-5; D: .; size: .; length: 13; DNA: TGCGCCAGCAGTCTCGCGGATCGGGAGACCCAGTACTTC; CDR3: CASSLADRETQYF
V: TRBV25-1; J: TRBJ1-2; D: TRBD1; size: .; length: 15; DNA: TGTGCCAGCAGTGTAGAAGACAGGGGCGCCAGTGGCTACACCTTC; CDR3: CASSVEDRGASGYTF
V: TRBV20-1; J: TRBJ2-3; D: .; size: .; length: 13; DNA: TGCAGTGCTTCCGGGGATGCACCAGATACGCAGTATTTT; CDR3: CSASGDAPDTQYF
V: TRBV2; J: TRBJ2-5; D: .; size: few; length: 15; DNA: TGTGCCAGCAGTGACCGACAGGGAGGACAAGAGACCCAGTACTTC; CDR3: CASSDRQGGQETQYF
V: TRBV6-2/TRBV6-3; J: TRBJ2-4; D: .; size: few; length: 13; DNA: TGTGCCAGCAATCCTGGCGTGGAAAACATTCAGTACTTC; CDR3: CASNPGVENIQYF
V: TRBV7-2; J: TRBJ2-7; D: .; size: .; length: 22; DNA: TGTGCCAGCAGCTCCGCGCCCCACAGGGGGCTGGCGTTGGAAGCGGGAGTTCACGAGCAGTACTTC; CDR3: CASSSAPHRGLALEAGVHEQYF
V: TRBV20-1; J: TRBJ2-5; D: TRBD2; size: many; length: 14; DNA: TGCAGTGCTACGCCCCTTAGCGGGCAAGAGACCCAGTACTTC; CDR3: CSATPLSGQETQYF
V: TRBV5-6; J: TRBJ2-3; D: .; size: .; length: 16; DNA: TGTGCCAGCAGCTTGAAGACCAAATCTAGCACAGATACGCAGTATTTT; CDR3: CASSLKTKSSTDTQYF
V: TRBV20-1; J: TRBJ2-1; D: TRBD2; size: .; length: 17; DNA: TGCAGTGCTAGGGCAGTAGCGGGACTAGGGGTATACAATGAGCAGTTCTTC; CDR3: CSARAVAGLGVYNEQFF
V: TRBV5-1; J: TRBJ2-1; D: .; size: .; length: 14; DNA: TGCGCCAGCAGCTTGGCCAATCAGAACAATGAGCAGTTCTTC; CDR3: CASSLANQNNEQFF
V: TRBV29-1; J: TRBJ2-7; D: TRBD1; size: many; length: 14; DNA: TGCAGCGTTGAAGTGGGACAGGGGCCCTACGAGCAGTACTTC; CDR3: CSVEVGQGPYEQYF
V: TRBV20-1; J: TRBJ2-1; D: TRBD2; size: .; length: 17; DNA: TGCAGTGCTAGAGATGGGGGACTGCGGGAGGGCGGGGATGAGCAGTTCTTC; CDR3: CSARDGGLREGGDEQFF
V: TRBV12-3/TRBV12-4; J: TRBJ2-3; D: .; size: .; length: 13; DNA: TGTGCCAGCAGAACCCGGTCCACAGATACGCAGTATTTT; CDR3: CASRTRSTDTQYF